This TCR beta chain appears in the sequencing data of a study of T-cell memory formation after mild COVID-19. Study in general: Most TCR clusters belonged to a single donor.

This clonotype showed up just a few times. Each CDR3 protein is one row after TCRdb ran MiXCR on the 5' RACE reads. This table has roughly 240,000 distinct CDR3 sequences, 15% to 20% appearing once. V was pared by 7 bases and J by 0 bases, with 4 bases of the junction left unmatched. Germline CDR1 and CDR2: MNHEY and SVGEGT. The CDR3 extends over 15 amino acids. Material: PBMCs or a T cell subset sorted from them (not recorded which). The sequence was collected from a man aged 18 to 30 who had mild COVID-19 (a few samples of this study predate the infection). Cell type and time point are not known. The chain has TRBV6-2 or TRBV6-3 and TRBJ2-2; 8 positions agree with TRBD1. CDR3 DNA: TGTGCCAGCACCCGACAGGGGTCGAACACCGGGGAGCTGTTTTTT. The encoded protein is CASTRQGSNTGELFF.